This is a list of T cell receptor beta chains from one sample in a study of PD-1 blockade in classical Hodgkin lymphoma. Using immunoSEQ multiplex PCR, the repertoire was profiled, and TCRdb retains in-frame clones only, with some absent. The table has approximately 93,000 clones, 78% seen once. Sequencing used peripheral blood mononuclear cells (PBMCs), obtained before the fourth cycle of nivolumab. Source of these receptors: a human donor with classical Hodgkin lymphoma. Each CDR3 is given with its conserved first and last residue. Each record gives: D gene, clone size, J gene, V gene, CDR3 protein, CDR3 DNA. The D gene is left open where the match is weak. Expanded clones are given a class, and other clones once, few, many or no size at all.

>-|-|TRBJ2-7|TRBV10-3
CAISESGVVYEQYF
TGTGCCATCAGTGAGAGCGGAGTTGTCTACGAGCAGTACTTC
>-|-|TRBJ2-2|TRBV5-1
CASYLQGVTGELFF
TGCGCCAGCTACTTACAGGGAGTCACCGGGGAGCTGTTTTTT
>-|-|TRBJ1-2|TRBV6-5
CASSYSRGAGYGCTF
TGTGCCAGCAGTTACAGTAGAGGGGCTGGCTATGGCTGCACCTTC
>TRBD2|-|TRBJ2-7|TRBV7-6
CASSRGSWVYEQYF
TGTGCCAGCAGCCGCGGGAGTTGGGTCTACGAGCAGTACTTC
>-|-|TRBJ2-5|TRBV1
CTSSAGTTLWSQYF
TGCACCAGCTCAGCCGGGACTACCCTCTGGTCCCAGTACTTC
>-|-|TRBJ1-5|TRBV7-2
CASTQGGGNQPQHF
TGTGCCAGCACTCAAGGGGGGGGCAATCAGCCCCAGCATTTT
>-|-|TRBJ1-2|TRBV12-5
CASGLKGTYGYTF
TGTGCTAGTGGTTTGAAGGGTACGTATGGCTACACCTTC
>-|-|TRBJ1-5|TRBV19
CASSRWGISASNQPQHF
TGTGCCAGTAGTCGATGGGGCATCTCCGCTAGCAATCAGCCCCAGCATTTT
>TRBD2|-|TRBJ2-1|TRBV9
CASSYRLAGSYNEQFF
TGTGCCAGCAGCTACCGTCTAGCGGGATCCTACAATGAGCAGTTCTTC
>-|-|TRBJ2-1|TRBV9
CASSVDPPSYNEQFF
TGTGCCAGCAGCGTCGATCCCCCCTCCTACAATGAGCAGTTCTTC
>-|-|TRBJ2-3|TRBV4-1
CASSQARFGQASTDTQYF
TGCGCCAGCAGCCAAGCCCGCTTTGGGCAGGCTAGCACAGATACGCAGTATTTT
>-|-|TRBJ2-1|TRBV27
CASSLLGVDSYNEQFF
TGTGCCAGCAGTTTATTGGGAGTGGACTCCTACAATGAGCAGTTCTTC
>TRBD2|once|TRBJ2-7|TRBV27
CASTSGRYEQYF
TGTGCCAGCACTAGCGGGAGGTACGAGCAGTACTTC
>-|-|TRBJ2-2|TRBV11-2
CASRITGELFF
TGTGCCAGCAGGATAACGGGGGAGCTGTTTTTT
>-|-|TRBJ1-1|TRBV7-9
CASSLAGTNTEAFF
TGTGCCAGCAGCTTGGCTGGGACGAACACTGAAGCTTTCTTT
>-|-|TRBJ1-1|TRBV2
CASSEAVRGGGNTEAFF
TGTGCCAGCAGTGAAGCGGTACGGGGCGGAGGGAACACTGAAGCTTTCTTT
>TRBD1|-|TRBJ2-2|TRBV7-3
CASSPTGTGLAGELFF
TGTGCCAGCAGCCCCACCGGGACAGGTCTTGCCGGGGAGCTGTTTTTT
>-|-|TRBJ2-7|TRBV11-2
CASSFSIASPYEQYF
TGTGCCAGCAGCTTTTCTATAGCATCTCCCTACGAGCAGTACTTC
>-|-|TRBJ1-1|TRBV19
CASSIDGQPNTEAFF
TGTGCCAGTAGTATAGACGGACAGCCCAACACTGAAGCTTTCTTT
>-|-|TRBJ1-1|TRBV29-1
CSVEGQMNTEAFF
TGCAGCGTTGAAGGACAGATGAACACTGAAGCTTTCTTT
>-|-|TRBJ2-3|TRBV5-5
CASSFGGTDTQYF
TGTGCCAGCAGCTTTGGGGGCACAGATACGCAGTATTTT
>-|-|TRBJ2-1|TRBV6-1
CASSVTGSSSNEQFF
TGTGCCAGCAGTGTGACAGGCTCCAGTTCCAATGAGCAGTTCTTC
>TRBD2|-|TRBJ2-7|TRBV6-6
CASSTSGNTQEQYF
TGTGCCAGCAGCACTAGCGGGAATACCCAGGAGCAGTACTTC
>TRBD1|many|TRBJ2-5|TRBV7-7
CASSPDRGSPQYF
TGTGCCAGCAGCCCGGACAGGGGCTCGCCCCAGTACTTC
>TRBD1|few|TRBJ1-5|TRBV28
CASSTPDRFKPQHF
TGTGCCAGCAGTACCCCGGACAGGTTTAAGCCCCAGCATTTT
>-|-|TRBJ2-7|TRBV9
CASSVEGEQYF
TGTGCCAGCAGCGTAGAAGGGGAGCAGTACTTC
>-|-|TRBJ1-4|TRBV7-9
CASSSSGLATNEKLFF
TGTGCCAGCAGCTCAAGCGGACTGGCAACTAATGAAAAACTGTTTTTT
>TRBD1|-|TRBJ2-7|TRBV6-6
CASSYSRTGEDNEQYF
TGTGCCAGCAGTTACTCCCGGACAGGGGAGGATAACGAGCAGTACTTC